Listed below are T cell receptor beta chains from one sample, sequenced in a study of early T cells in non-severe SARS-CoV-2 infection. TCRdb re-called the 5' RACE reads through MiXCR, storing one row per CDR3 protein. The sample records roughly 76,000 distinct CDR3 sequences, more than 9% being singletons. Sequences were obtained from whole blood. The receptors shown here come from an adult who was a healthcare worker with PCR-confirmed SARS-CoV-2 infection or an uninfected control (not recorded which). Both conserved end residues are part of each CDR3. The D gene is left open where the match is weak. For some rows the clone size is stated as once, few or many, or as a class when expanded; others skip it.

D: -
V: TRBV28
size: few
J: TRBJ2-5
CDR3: CASSPGQSIGQETQYF
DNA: TGTGCCAGCAGTCCCGGACAGTCCATAGGCCAAGAGACCCAGTACTTC

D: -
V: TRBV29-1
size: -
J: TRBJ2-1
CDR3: CSGCLAVGCSEQFF
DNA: TGCAGCGGTTGCCTAGCAGTTGGGTGCAGTGAGCAGTTCTTC

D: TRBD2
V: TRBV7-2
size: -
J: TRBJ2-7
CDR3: CASSELPGLVSSEQYF
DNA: TGTGCCAGCAGCGAGCTTCCGGGACTAGTTTCCTCCGAGCAGTACTTC

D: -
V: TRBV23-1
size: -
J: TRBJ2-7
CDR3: CASNRDTTKGEQYF
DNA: TGCGCCAGCAATCGGGACACCACTAAGGGGGAGCAGTACTTC

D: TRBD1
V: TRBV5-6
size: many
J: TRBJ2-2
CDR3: CASTGGQGLPTGELFF
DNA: TGTGCCAGCACCGGAGGACAGGGTCTACCCACCGGGGAGCTGTTTTTT

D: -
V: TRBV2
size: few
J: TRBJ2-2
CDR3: CASRGAITGELFF
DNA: TGTGCCAGCAGGGGCGCGATCACCGGGGAGCTGTTTTTT

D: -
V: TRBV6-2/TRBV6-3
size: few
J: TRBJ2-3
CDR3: CASSSWDTQYF
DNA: TGTGCCAGCAGTTCATGGGATACGCAGTATTTT

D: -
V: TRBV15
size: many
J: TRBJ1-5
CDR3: CATSRDGGARRQPQHF
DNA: TGTGCCACCAGCAGAGATGGGGGAGCCAGAAGACAGCCCCAGCATTTT

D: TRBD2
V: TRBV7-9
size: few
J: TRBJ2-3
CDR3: CASSRGLAPSTDTQYF
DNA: TGTGCCAGCAGCCGAGGACTAGCCCCTAGCACAGATACGCAGTATTTT

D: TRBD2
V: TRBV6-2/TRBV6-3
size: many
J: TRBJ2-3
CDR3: CASRLAGAADTQYF
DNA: TGTGCCAGCCGGTTAGCGGGAGCAGCAGATACGCAGTATTTT

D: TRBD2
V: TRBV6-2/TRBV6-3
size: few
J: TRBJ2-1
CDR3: CASSGTSVEQFF
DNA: TGTGCCAGCAGTGGAACTAGCGTCGAGCAGTTCTTC

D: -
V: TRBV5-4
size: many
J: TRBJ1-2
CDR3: CASSLARGEGGYTF
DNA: TGTGCCAGCAGCTTGGCCCGAGGGGAGGGTGGCTACACCTTC

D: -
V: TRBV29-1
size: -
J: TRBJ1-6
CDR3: CSVAGTGGSPLHF
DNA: TGCAGCGTTGCCGGTACTGGTGGTTCACCCCTCCACTTT

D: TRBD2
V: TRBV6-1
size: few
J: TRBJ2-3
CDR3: CASTLAGGTDTQYF
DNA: TGTGCCAGCACCCTAGCGGGGGGCACAGATACGCAGTATTTT

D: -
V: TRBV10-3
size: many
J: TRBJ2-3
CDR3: CAIAADWISRDTQYF
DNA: TGTGCCATCGCTGCAGACTGGATTAGTAGAGATACGCAGTATTTT

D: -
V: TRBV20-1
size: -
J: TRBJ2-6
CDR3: CSATRASSGANVLTF
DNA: TGCAGTGCCACCCGAGCCTCCTCTGGGGCCAACGTCCTGACTTTC

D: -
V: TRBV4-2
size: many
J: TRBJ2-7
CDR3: CASSPTGLTIEQYF
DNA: TGTGCCAGCAGCCCAACAGGACTGACGATCGAGCAGTACTTC

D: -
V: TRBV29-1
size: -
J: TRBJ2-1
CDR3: CSVDFLVGSPPGEQFF
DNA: TGCAGCGTTGATTTTCTTGTAGGGAGTCCTCCGGGTGAGCAGTTCTTC

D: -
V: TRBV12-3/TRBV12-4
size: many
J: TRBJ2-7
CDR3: CASSGPSYEQYF
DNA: TGTGCCAGCAGCGGGCCTTCCTACGAGCAGTACTTC

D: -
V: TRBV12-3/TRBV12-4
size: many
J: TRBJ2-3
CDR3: CASSWLSGSSTDTQYF
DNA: TGTGCCAGCAGTTGGTTGTCGGGATCAAGCACAGATACGCAGTATTTT

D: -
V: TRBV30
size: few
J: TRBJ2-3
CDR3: CAWSVGQPTDTQYF
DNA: TGTGCCTGGAGTGTAGGGCAGCCCACAGATACGCAGTATTTT

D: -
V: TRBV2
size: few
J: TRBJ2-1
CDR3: CASKVLLGGEQFF
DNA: TGTGCCAGCAAGGTCCTCCTCGGCGGGGAGCAGTTCTTC

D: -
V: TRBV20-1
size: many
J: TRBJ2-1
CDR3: CSARPLNEQFF
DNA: TGCAGTGCTAGACCATTGAATGAGCAGTTCTTC

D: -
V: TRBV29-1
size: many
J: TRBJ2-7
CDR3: CSGWGGAPNEQYF
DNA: TGCAGCGGTTGGGGGGGGGCTCCAAACGAGCAGTACTTC

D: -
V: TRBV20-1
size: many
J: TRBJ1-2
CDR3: CSASPDPGRYGYTF
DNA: TGCAGTGCTAGCCCAGACCCGGGTCGCTATGGCTACACCTTC

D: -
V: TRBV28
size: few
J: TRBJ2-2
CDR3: CASILQGTGELFF
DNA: TGTGCCAGCATTCTACAGGGTACTGGGGAGCTGTTTTTT

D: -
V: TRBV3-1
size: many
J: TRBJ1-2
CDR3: CASSPPQLFLGYTF
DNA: TGTGCCAGCAGCCCGCCACAGCTTTTCCTGGGCTACACCTTC

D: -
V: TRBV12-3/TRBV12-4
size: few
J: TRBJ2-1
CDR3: CASSPLGATGAPNEQFF
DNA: TGTGCCAGCAGTCCCCTCGGAGCTACGGGGGCGCCGAATGAGCAGTTCTTC

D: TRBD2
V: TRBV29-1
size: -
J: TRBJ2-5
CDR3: CSVGLADQETQYF
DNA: TGCAGCGTCGGACTAGCGGACCAAGAGACCCAGTACTTC

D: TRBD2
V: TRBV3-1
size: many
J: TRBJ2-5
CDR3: CASSQLAGEIGETQYF
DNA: TGTGCCAGCAGCCAACTAGCGGGAGAGATAGGGGAGACCCAGTACTTC

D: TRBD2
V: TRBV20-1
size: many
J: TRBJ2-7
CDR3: CSARVGEASGHPYEQYF
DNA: TGCAGTGCTAGAGTGGGGGAGGCTAGCGGGCATCCCTACGAGCAGTACTTC

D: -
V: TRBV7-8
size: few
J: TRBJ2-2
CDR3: CASSYRDFTGELFF
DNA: TGTGCCAGCAGTTACCGGGACTTTACCGGGGAGCTGTTTTTT

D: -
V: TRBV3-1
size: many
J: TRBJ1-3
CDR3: CASSQAHSGNTIYF
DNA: TGTGCCAGCAGCCAAGCACACTCTGGAAACACCATATATTTT

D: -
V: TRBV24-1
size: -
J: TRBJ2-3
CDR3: CATSEDLGGTDTQYF
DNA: TGTGCCACCAGTGAAGACCTGGGTGGCACAGATACGCAGTATTTT

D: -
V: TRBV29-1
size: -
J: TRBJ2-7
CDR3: CSVARAHEQYF
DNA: TGCAGCGTGGCCCGGGCCCACGAGCAGTACTTC